Listed below are T cell receptor beta chains from one sample, sequenced in a study of OX40 agonist ivuxolimab in advanced cancers. Profiling relied on immunoSEQ multiplex PCR, and the TCRdb table lists in-frame clones only, not all of them. The sample lists about 71,000 clones; over 90% were seen once. This sample comprised CD4+ or CD8+ T cells sorted from blood, obtained in a trial of the OX40 agonist ivuxolimab. Receptors were obtained from an adult with an advanced solid tumor such as melanoma, head and neck, liver or kidney cancer. CDR3s include the opening cysteine and the closing phenylalanine or tryptophan. D genes are given only for firm matches. Some rows have no size entry. The others give once, few or many, or a class for an expanded clone.

j_call v_call d_call clone_size cdr3_nt cdr3_aa
TRBJ2-2 TRBV19 TRBD1 - TGTGCCAGTAGCATAGGGGACAGCCCCACCGGGGAGCTGTTTTTT CASSIGDSPTGELFF
TRBJ1-1 TRBV5-4 - - TGTGCCAGCAGCTTGGGGACACGGAACACTGAAGCTTTCTTT CASSLGTRNTEAFF
TRBJ2-2 TRBV9 - - TGTGCCAGCAGCGCCCGCCAGACCGGGGAGCTGTTTTTT CASSARQTGELFF
TRBJ2-7 TRBV7-9 TRBD2 - TGTGCCAGCAGCTTTAGCGGGAGACCCTACGAGCAGTACTTC CASSFSGRPYEQYF
TRBJ2-2 TRBV19 - - TGTGCCAGTAGTATCGAACAGGGGAACACCGGGGAGCTGTTTTTT CASSIEQGNTGELFF
TRBJ1-1 TRBV29-1 - - TGCAGCGTTACTAGGGTTACTGAAGCTTTCTTT CSVTRVTEAFF
TRBJ2-1 TRBV5-4 - - TGTGCCAGCAGCTCGGACGGGTACAATGAGCAGTTCTTC CASSSDGYNEQFF
TRBJ1-2 TRBV29-1 TRBD1 - TGCAGCGTCGGGGACAGGGGGGTCTATGGCTACACCTTC CSVGDRGVYGYTF
TRBJ2-5 TRBV7-6 - - TGTGCCAGCAGCTTAGGGTCTAGCATGCCCCAGTACTTC CASSLGSSMPQYF
TRBJ1-2 TRBV29-1 TRBD1 - TGCAGCGTTGACCCCCGGGACAGTTATGGCTACACCTTC CSVDPRDSYGYTF
TRBJ2-7 TRBV5-8 - - TGTGCCAGCAGCTTCCGTGGGGCCTCCTACGAGCAGTACTTC CASSFRGASYEQYF
TRBJ1-2 TRBV30 TRBD1 once TGTGCCTGGAGTGGCGGGGACAGGCCCAACACCTTC CAWSGGDRPNTF
TRBJ1-1 TRBV19 - - TGTGCCAGTAGTATAGGGGGGGCCGGCACTGAAGCTTTCTTT CASSIGGAGTEAFF
TRBJ2-1 TRBV5-8 - - TGTGCCAGCAGCTTGGGTGGGGCCTACAATGAGCAGTTCTTC CASSLGGAYNEQFF
TRBJ1-1 TRBV19 - - TGTGCCAGTAGTCCTCTAGGCCTCGACACTGAAGCTTTCTTT CASSPLGLDTEAFF
TRBJ1-1 TRBV15 - few TGTGCCACCAGCGCCTTTGACAGCCACACTGAAGCTTTCTTT CATSAFDSHTEAFF
TRBJ2-5 TRBV27 TRBD1 - TGTGCCAGCGGACCCACCGGGACAGGGGGGCTTGAGACCCAGTACTTC CASGPTGTGGLETQYF
TRBJ2-5 TRBV19 TRBD2 - TGTGCCAGTAGCGCCCGGGGGGGGGCAACAAAGACCCAGTACTTC CASSARGGATKTQYF
TRBJ2-4 TRBV19 TRBD1 - TGTGCCAGTAGTAGGGACAGGGGGCTCAACATTCAGTACTTC CASSRDRGLNIQYF
TRBJ1-5 TRBV4-3 TRBD1 - TGCGCCAGCAGCCAAGATGGGTCAGGGGGTGGAAATCAGCCCCAGCATTTT CASSQDGSGGGNQPQHF
TRBJ1-1 TRBV4-3 - - TGCGCCAGCAGCCGTAAGGGAATGGACACTGAAGCTTTCTTT CASSRKGMDTEAFF
TRBJ2-7 TRBV4-1 TRBD1 - TGCGCCAGCAGCCAATGGGACAGGGGAGCTGACGAGCAGTACTTC CASSQWDRGADEQYF
TRBJ2-7 TRBV4-1 TRBD1 - TGCGCCAGCAGCCAGCCCGGGACAGCACCCTACGAGCAGTACTTC CASSQPGTAPYEQYF
TRBJ1-2 TRBV13 - once TGTGCCAGCAGCTTAGGGTCCCCTGCCGGTGGCTACACCTTC CASSLGSPAGGYTF
TRBJ1-3 TRBV28 - - TGTGCCAGCACCGGCATTTACGGGGCAGTCGGAAACACCATATATTTT CASTGIYGAVGNTIYF
TRBJ2-7 TRBV7-9 TRBD1 - TGTGCCAGCAGCTCAACTCCCGGGACAGGCGCCTACGAGCAGTACTTC CASSSTPGTGAYEQYF
TRBJ2-7 TRBV13 - - TGTGCCAGCAGCTTAGGCCCGGCAGGGAGAGCCTACGAGCAGTACTTC CASSLGPAGRAYEQYF
TRBJ1-3 TRBV7-8 - - TGTGCCAGCAGCCAACTTCAACAGGTTCTGGGCTCTGGAAACACCATATATTTT CASSQLQQVLGSGNTIYF